This T cell receptor beta chain is drawn from a study of T cell changes during pregnancy in multiple sclerosis. The CDR3 has 13 amino acids. Germline assignment: CDR1 SGHTA and CDR2 FQGTGA. Between the trimmed V and J ends, which lost 5 bases and 5 bases, there was a span of 9 bases. TCRdb's table, derived via immunoSEQ multiplex PCR, lists solely in-frame clones and lacks some. The table has approximately 51,000 clones, 94% seen once. This specimen consisted of CD4+ T cells from peripheral blood mononuclear cells, obtained in the second trimester of pregnancy. This TCR derives from a female donor with multiple sclerosis, enrolled in a pregnancy study. The chain combines TRBV7-3 with TRBJ2-2; possible D gene TRBD1, 6 bases. Here the CDR3 DNA reads TGTGCCAGCAGCACAGGGAGAACCGGGGAGCTGTTTTTT. It codes for CASSTGRTGELFF.